These 23 T cell receptor beta chains share one sample of origin, sequenced in a study of cytomegalovirus exposure and HLA in healthy donors. The PCR contained 60 Vbeta and 13 Jbeta primers. Generated by immunoSEQ multiplex PCR, the TCRdb table keeps only in-frame clones and is missing some. The repertoire consists of more than 85,000 clones, with around 80% occurring once and the leading ten covering approximately 8.2%. The specimen was PBMCs. These receptors originate from a man aged 40-49 years in good health and CMV-seropositive.

DNA of the CDR3: TGTGCCAGCGGATCACAGGTAAATCAGCCCCAGCATTTT. Translated: CASGSQVNQPQHF. The rearrangement joins TRBV6-1 to TRBJ1-5; TRBD1 might be the D (5 bases). Looked up from germline, CDR1 is MNHNS and CDR2 is SASEGT. Between the trimmed V and J ends, which lost 8 bases and 4 bases, there was a span of 12 bases. This CDR3 comprises 13 residues.

This chain links TRBV14 with TRBJ1-5; D is perhaps TRBD1 (6 bases). With 1 base removed from V and 3 bases from J, the gap between germline ends came to 10 bases. This CDR3 comprises 15 residues. Germline V gene lookup returns CDR1 SGHDN and CDR2 FVKESK. The CDR3 region has the DNA TGTGCCAGCAGCCAAGGGACAGTCATCAATCAGCCCCAGCATTTT. Translating gives CASSQGTVINQPQHF.

The chain uses TRBV7-2 and TRBJ2-4; the D gene is possibly TRBD2 (6 bases). There are 13 residues in the CDR3. Germline CDR1 is SGHTA and CDR2 is FQGNSA. The ends were cut back, 4 bases at V and 10 bases at J, with 14 bases in the middle. Here the CDR3 DNA reads TGTGCCAGCAGCTCGGACACCCGGGGGATTCAGTACTTC. This translates into CASSSDTRGIQYF.

This rearrangement joins TRBV4-1 to TRBJ2-7; TRBD2 might be the D (6 bases). V lost 0 bases and J lost 2, with 14 bases in between. The length of the CDR3 is 16 residues. Germline loops: CDR1 MGHRA, CDR2 YSYEKL. In DNA form, the CDR3 reads TGCGCCAGCAGCCAAGATCGGCTAGCGAAGACCTACGAGCAGTACTTC. This codes for CASSQDRLAKTYEQYF.

This chain joins TRBV6-1 and TRBJ1-6; 11 bases map to TRBD1. Losses at the gene ends were 1 base for V and 5 bases for J; bases not matched to a gene: 4. CDR1 and CDR2 (germline): MNHNS, SASEGT. CDR3 length: 17 residues. The CDR3 coding sequence is TGTGCCAGCAGTGAAGTTGGACAGGGGGCAAATAATTCACCCCTCCACTTT. As protein: CASSEVGQGANNSPLHF.

The genes are TRBV7-3 and TRBJ2-3; 11 bases fit TRBD1. V shed 5 bases and J 7 bases; nucleotides not matched to a gene: 8. Germline V gives CDR1 SGHTA, CDR2 FQGTGA. CDR3 size: 15 residues. CDR3 sequence reads: CASSQGQGAQNTQYF. In DNA form, the CDR3 reads TGTGCCAGCAGCCAAGGACAGGGGGCGCAGAATACGCAGTATTTT.

V and J are TRBV7-6 and TRBJ1-5; D unresolved. Trimming left V 3 bases short and J 1 base short, with 10 bases between. The germline gives CDR1 SGHVS, CDR2 FNYEAQ. The CDR3 totals 15 residues. The CDR3 is CASSFKGGSNQPQHF. The CDR3 nucleotides are TGTGCCAGCAGCTTTAAGGGAGGAAGCAATCAGCCCCAGCATTTT.

The genes are TRBV28 and TRBJ1-1; no definite D call. This CDR3 region has 12 residues. V was pared by 6 bases and J by 4 bases, with 9 bases between. Germline V gives CDR1 MDHEN, CDR2 SYDVKM. CDR3 amino acids: CASSSGFTEAFF. The CDR3 coding sequence is TGTGCCAGCAGCTCGGGGTTCACTGAAGCTTTCTTT. Using reference TRBV28 and TRBJ1-1 for the parts outside the CDR3, the full variable domain is DVKVTQSSRYLVKRTGEKVFLECVQDMDHENMFWYRQDPGLGLRLIYFSYDVKMKEKGDIPEGYSVSREKKERFSLILESASTNQTSMYLCASSSGFTEAFFGQGTRLTVV.

The gene calls are TRBV4-3 and TRBJ2-3, with 7 bases matching TRBD1. Germline trimming cut 6 bases from V and 0 bases from J; bases unmatched to any gene: 6. This CDR3 is built from 15 residues. Looked up from germline, CDR1 is LGHNA and CDR2 is YSLEER. Written as DNA, the CDR3 is TGCGCCAGCAGGGAGACAGGGTCTAGCACAGATACGCAGTATTTT. Residues: CASRETGSSTDTQYF.

The V and J genes are TRBV18 and TRBJ2-2; a weak D match, TRBD1 (5 bases). The germline CDR1 and CDR2 sequences are KGHSH and LQKENI. The CDR3 runs 16 residues. Trimming removed 3 bases at V and 1 base at J, with 12 bases between. CDR3 nucleotides: TGTGCCAGCTCACCTAGAAGGGGTGAGAACACCGGGGAGCTGTTTTTT. Translation gives CASSPRRGENTGELFF.

The rearrangement uses TRBV5-1 and TRBJ1-1; 9 positions match TRBD1. J gave up 0 bases and V 0 bases, and 3 bases lay outside the gene matches. Germline assignment: CDR1 SGHRS and CDR2 YFSETQ. This CDR3 is built from 16 residues. The CDR3: CASSLGQGGLNTEAFF. The CDR3, as DNA: TGCGCCAGCAGCTTGGGACAGGGGGGGTTGAACACTGAAGCTTTCTTT.

This clone was detected only a few times. This chain uses TRBV5-1 with TRBJ2-3, with D unclear. The germline V gene encodes CDR1 SGHRS and CDR2 YFSETQ. With 4 bases removed from V and 6 bases from J, the gap between germline ends came to 12 bases. CDR3 length: 13 amino acids. CDR3 sequence reads: CASSPFSLDTQYF. CDR3 sequence (DNA): TGCGCCAGCAGCCCCTTTTCGTTGGATACGCAGTATTTT.

The chain carries TRBV4-1 and TRBJ1-4; the match to TRBD1 covers 8 bases. The CDR3 is 13 amino acids. V was clipped by 7 bases and J by 7 bases; unmatched bases: 5. The V gene's germline CDR1 is MGHRA and CDR2 YSYEKL. CDR3 amino acids: CASTGQGAEKLFF. CDR3 bases: TGCGCCAGCACAGGGCAGGGGGCTGAAAAACTGTTTTTT.

V usage is TRBV7-2 and J usage is TRBJ1-6; tentatively, D is TRBD1 (5 bases). V gave up 7 bases and J gave up 2 bases, with 12 bases separating them. Looked up from germline, CDR1 is SGHTA and CDR2 is FQGNSA. The CDR3 extends over 15 amino acids. In nucleotides, the CDR3 is TGTGCCAGCACGGAGGGACGGGCCTATAATTCACCCCTCCACTTT. As protein: CASTEGRAYNSPLHF.

The chain recombines TRBV4-3 with TRBJ1-2, with 9 bases identical to TRBD1. With V trimmed by 0 bases and J by 2 bases, 13 bases remained unmatched. CDR3 length equals 19 residues. Germline CDR1 and CDR2: LGHNA and YSLEER. CDR3 coding DNA: TGCGCCAGCAGCCAAGATAGGGGGGGACAGGGAGGGGAGAACTATGGCTACACCTTC. Translating gives CASSQDRGGQGGENYGYTF.

In its sample, this clone was seen a few times. This sequence joins TRBV7-2 and TRBJ2-4; D is ambiguous. The germline V gene encodes CDR1 SGHTA and CDR2 FQGNSA. The CDR3 spans 17 residues. Trimming cost V 3 bases and J 0 bases, with 15 bases left between them. CDR3 residues: CASSFPQVGLAKNIQYF. CDR3 bases: TGTGCCAGCAGCTTCCCCCAGGTTGGCCTAGCCAAAAACATTCAGTACTTC.

The CDR3 sequence: CASGLYPLEGGAPEKLFF. In nucleotides, the CDR3 is TGTGCTAGTGGTTTGTATCCCCTCGAGGGAGGGGCACCCGAAAAACTGTTTTTT. The chain joins TRBV12-5 to TRBJ1-4, with D tentatively TRBD1 (5 bases). CDR1 and CDR2 (germline): LGHNT, FRNRAP. The V end lost 2 bases, the J end lost 8 bases, and 24 bases lay between the germline ends. The CDR3 runs 18 residues.

The chain is built from TRBV6-1 and TRBJ2-3, with D tentatively TRBD1 (5 bases). The V and J ends lost 6 bases and 6 bases respectively, with 13 bases between them. Per the germline V gene, CDR1 is MNHNS and CDR2 is SASEGT. The CDR3 covers 13 residues. The CDR3 sequence: CASSRRTTDTQYF. Written as DNA, the CDR3 is TGTGCCAGCAGCCGCCGGACAACCGATACGCAGTATTTT.

This clone was counted between two and nine times. The rearrangement links TRBV6-5 to TRBJ2-2, with 10 bases fitting TRBD1. V shed 6 bases, J shed 6 bases, and the junction held 1 base outside the gene matches. The CDR3 has 13 amino acids. Germline loops: CDR1 MNHEY, CDR2 SVGAGI. CDR3 residues: CASRGQGAGELFF. The CDR3 nucleotides read TGTGCCAGCAGAGGACAGGGGGCCGGGGAGCTGTTTTTT.

CDR3 coding DNA: TGCGCCAGCAGCCAGGGCGGGCCCTACAATGAGCAGTTCTTC. Protein sequence: CASSQGGPYNEQFF. The chain links TRBV4-1 to TRBJ2-1, with D maybe TRBD2 (5 bases). Trimming cost V 3 bases and J 2 bases, with 8 bases left between them. Looked up from germline, CDR1 is MGHRA and CDR2 is YSYEKL. The CDR3 has 14 amino acids.

The chain joins TRBV7-9 to TRBJ2-7, with D maybe TRBD1 (6 bases). Trimming stripped 5 bases from V and 6 bases from J, with 20 bases between. There are 15 residues in the CDR3. Germline V gene sequence: CDR1 SEHNR, CDR2 FQNEAQ (reference sequence). CDR3 sequence reads: CASSPSPGQGREQYF. The CDR3 region has the DNA TGTGCCAGCAGCCCGTCGCCGGGACAAGGCCGCGAGCAGTACTTC. Supplemented by reference TRBV7-9 and TRBJ2-7, the full variable domain reads DTGVSQNPRHKITKRGQNVTFRCDPISEHNRLYWYRQTLGQGPEFLTYFQNEAQLEKSRLLSDRFSAERPKGSFSTLEIQRTEQGDSAMYLCASSPSPGQGREQYFGPGTRLTVT.

The chain joins TRBV7-9 to TRBJ1-1; 12 bases fit TRBD1. The CDR3 is 16 residues long. The ends lost 4 bases at V and 2 bases at J; junction bases unmatched: 5. CDR1 SEHNR and CDR2 FQNEAQ come from the germline V gene (reference sequence). CDR3: CASSSWDRGQNTEAFF. Here the CDR3 DNA reads TGTGCCAGCAGCTCTTGGGACAGGGGGCAAAACACTGAAGCTTTCTTT.

The chain carries TRBV2 and TRBJ1-1; 8 nucleotides agree with TRBD1. This CDR3 has 15 amino acids. Trimming took 2 bases from V and 4 from J; bases not matched to a gene: 6. Germline V gene lookup returns CDR1 SNHLY and CDR2 FYNNEI. The DNA of the CDR3 is TGTGCCAGCAGTGAACCCGCAGGGGGCAGCACTGAAGCTTTCTTT. Protein product: CASSEPAGGSTEAFF.